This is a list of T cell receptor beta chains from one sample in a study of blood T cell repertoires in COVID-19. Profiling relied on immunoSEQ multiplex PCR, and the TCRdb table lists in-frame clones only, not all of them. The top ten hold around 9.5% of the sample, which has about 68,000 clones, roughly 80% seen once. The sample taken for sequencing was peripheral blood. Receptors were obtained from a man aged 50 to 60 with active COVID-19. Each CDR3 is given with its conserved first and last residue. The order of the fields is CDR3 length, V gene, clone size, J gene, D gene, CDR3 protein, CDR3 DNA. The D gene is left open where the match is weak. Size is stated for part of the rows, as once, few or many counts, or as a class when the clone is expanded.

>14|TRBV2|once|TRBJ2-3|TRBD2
CASSDGLAGDTQYF
TGTGCCAGCAGTGATGGGCTAGCGGGAGATACGCAGTATTTT
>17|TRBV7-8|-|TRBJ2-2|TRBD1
CASSLAVDRVNTGELFF
TGTGCCAGCAGCTTAGCTGTAGACAGGGTGAACACCGGGGAGCTGTTTTTT
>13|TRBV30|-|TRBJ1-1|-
CAWSPRRDTEAFF
TGTGCCTGGAGCCCCAGACGGGACACTGAAGCTTTCTTT
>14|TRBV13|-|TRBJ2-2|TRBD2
CASSWGLAAGELFF
TGTGCCAGCAGCTGGGGACTAGCGGCCGGGGAGCTGTTTTTT
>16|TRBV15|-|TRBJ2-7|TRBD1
CATSRDIGQGRYEQYF
TGTGCCACCAGCAGAGATATCGGACAGGGAAGATACGAGCAGTACTTC
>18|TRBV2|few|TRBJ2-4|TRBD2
CASSDEGTSGVRENIQYF
TGTGCCAGCAGTGACGAGGGGACTAGCGGGGTCCGGGAAAACATTCAGTACTTC
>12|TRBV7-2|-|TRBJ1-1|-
CASRKDSTEAFF
TGTGCCAGCAGAAAGGACAGCACTGAAGCTTTCTTT
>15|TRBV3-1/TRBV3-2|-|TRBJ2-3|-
CASSQALLIPGTQYF
TGTGCCAGCAGCCAAGCCCTGCTAATACCAGGTACGCAGTATTTT
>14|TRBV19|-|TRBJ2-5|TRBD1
CASSIVSPGGTQYF
TGTGCCAGTAGTATAGTGAGCCCAGGGGGCACCCAGTACTTC
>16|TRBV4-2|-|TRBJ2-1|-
CASSQDIASSYNEQFF
TGTGCCAGCAGCCAAGATATCGCTAGCTCCTACAATGAGCAGTTCTTC
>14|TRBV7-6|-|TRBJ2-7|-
CASSFGWGDPEQYF
TGTGCCAGCAGCTTTGGTTGGGGGGATCCCGAGCAGTACTTC
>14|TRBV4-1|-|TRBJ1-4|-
CASSQDNREEKLFF
TGCGCCAGCAGCCAAGACAACAGGGAGGAAAAACTGTTTTTT
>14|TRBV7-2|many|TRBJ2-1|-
CASSFAGTYNEQFF
TGTGCCAGCAGCTTTGCAGGTACCTACAATGAGCAGTTCTTC
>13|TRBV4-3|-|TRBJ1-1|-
CASSQHRSAEAFF
TGCGCCAGCAGCCAACACAGGAGCGCTGAAGCTTTCTTT
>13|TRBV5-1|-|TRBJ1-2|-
CASSRQENYGYTF
TGCGCCAGCAGTAGACAGGAGAATTATGGCTACACCTTC
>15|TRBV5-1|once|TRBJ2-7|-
CASSLESQEAYEQYF
TGCGCCAGCAGCTTGGAGTCGCAGGAAGCCTACGAGCAGTACTTC
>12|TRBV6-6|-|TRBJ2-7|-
CASSYSIYEQYF
TGTGCCAGCAGTTACTCCATTTACGAGCAGTACTTC
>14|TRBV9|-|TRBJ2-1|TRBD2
CASSVTSGGYEQFF
TGTGCCAGCAGCGTGACTAGCGGGGGGTATGAGCAGTTCTTC
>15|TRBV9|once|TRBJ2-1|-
CASSPIEDYYNEQFF
TGTGCCAGCAGTCCCATAGAGGACTACTACAATGAGCAGTTCTTC
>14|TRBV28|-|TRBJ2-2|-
CASNQGGNTGELFF
TGTGCCAGCAACCAGGGGGGAAACACCGGGGAGCTGTTTTTT
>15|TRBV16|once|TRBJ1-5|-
CASSRSSSSNQPQHF
TGTGCCAGCAGCCGTTCCTCCAGTAGCAATCAGCCCCAGCATTTT
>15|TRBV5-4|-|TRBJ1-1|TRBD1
CASSLDRGTVAEAFF
TGTGCCAGCAGCTTGGACAGGGGGACGGTTGCTGAAGCTTTCTTT
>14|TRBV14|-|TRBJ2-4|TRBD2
CASSSTSGENIQYF
TGTGCCAGCAGCTCAACTAGCGGCGAAAACATTCAGTACTTC
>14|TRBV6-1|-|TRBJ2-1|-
CASSESGARGPWFF
TGTGCCAGCAGTGAATCGGGTGCGCGGGGGCCATGGTTCTTC
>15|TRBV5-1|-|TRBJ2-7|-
CASSLGVGPGAEQYF
TGCGCCAGCAGCTTGGGGGTTGGGCCTGGGGCCGAGCAGTACTTC
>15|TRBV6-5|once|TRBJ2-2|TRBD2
CASSYGGRETGELFF
TGTGCCAGCAGTTACGGCGGGAGGGAAACCGGGGAGCTGTTTTTT
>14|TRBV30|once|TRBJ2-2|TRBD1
CAWNPHRGAGELFF
TGTGCCTGGAATCCTCACAGGGGTGCCGGGGAGCTGTTTTTT
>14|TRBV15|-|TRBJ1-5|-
CATSRLGGRGPQHF
TGTGCCACCAGCAGATTGGGGGGTAGGGGGCCCCAGCATTTT
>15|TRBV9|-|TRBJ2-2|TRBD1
CASSPGQGFTGELFF
TGTGCCAGCAGCCCGGGACAGGGATTCACCGGGGAGCTGTTTTTT
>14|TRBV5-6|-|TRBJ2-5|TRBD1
CASADRGEKETQYF
TGTGCCAGCGCTGACAGGGGAGAAAAAGAGACCCAGTACTTC
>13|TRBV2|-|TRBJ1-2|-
CASSGDTNYGYTF
TGTGCCAGCAGTGGGGACACCAACTATGGCTACACCTTC
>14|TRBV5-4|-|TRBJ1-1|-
CASSLAERNTEAFF
TGTGCCAGCAGCTTGGCCGAGAGGAACACTGAAGCTTTCTTT
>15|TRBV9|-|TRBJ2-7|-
CASSVGQTPRYEQYF
TGTGCCAGCAGCGTAGGGCAGACACCCCGCTACGAGCAGTACTTC
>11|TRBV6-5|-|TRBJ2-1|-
CASAVRSEQFF
TGTGCCAGCGCCGTTCGGAGTGAGCAGTTCTTC
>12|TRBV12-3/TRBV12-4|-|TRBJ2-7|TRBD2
CASSFRSGGQYF
TGTGCCAGCAGTTTCCGCTCGGGGGGGCAGTACTTC
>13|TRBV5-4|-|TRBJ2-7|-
CASSWGQNYEQYF
TGTGCCAGCAGCTGGGGACAAAACTACGAGCAGTACTTC
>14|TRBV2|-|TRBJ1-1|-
CASSDDRLYTEAFF
TGTGCCAGCAGTGACGACAGGTTATACACTGAAGCTTTCTTT
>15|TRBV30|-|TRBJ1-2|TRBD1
CAWSGRQGKNYGYTF
TGTGCCTGGAGTGGGAGACAGGGGAAAAACTATGGCTACACCTTC
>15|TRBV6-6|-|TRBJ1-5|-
CASSYEGASNQPQHF
TGTGCCAGCAGTTATGAAGGGGCGAGCAATCAGCCCCAGCATTTT
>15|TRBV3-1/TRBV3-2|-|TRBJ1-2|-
CASSQDRSATGGYTF
TGTGCCAGCAGCCAAGATAGGTCGGCGACGGGAGGCTACACCTTC